Listed below are T cell receptor beta chains from one sample, sequenced in a study of T-cell reconstitution after alpha-beta-depleted transplantation in children. TCRdb reprocessed the PCR reads via MiXCR and lists one record per CDR3 protein. The sample records around 500,000 distinct CDR3 sequences, under 15% being singletons. This sample comprised PBMCs from the stem cell graft donor, obtained from the stem cell graft. The receptors originated from a human donor who donated a stem cell graft to a child with combined immunodeficiency. CDR3s include the opening cysteine and the closing phenylalanine or tryptophan. D genes are given only for firm matches. Rows give clone size only sometimes, using once, few, many, or a class for an expanded clone.

abundance	d_gene	v_gene	j_gene	CDR3aa	CDR3nt
-	-	TRBV25-1	TRBJ2-2	CASSGSGPTGELFF	TGTGCCAGCAGTGGATCAGGACCCACCGGGGAGCTGTTTTTT
few	-	TRBV30	TRBJ2-7	CAWSVPGSPTYEQYF	TGTGCCTGGAGTGTACCAGGGTCTCCTACGTACGAGCAGTACTTC
-	-	TRBV9	TRBJ2-3	CASSVAGTVTDTQYF	TGTGCCAGCAGCGTAGCCGGGACCGTCACAGATACGCAGTATTTT
few	TRBD2	TRBV6-4	TRBJ2-2	CASSLTSDTGELFF	TGTGCCAGCAGCCTGACTAGCGACACCGGGGAGCTGTTTTTT
few	-	TRBV30	TRBJ1-6	CAWSAEQDTTLHF	TGTGCCTGGAGTGCAGAACAGGATACGACCCTCCACTTT
few	-	TRBV4-1	TRBJ2-1	CASSQEGRGRGVLGSYNEQFF	TGCGCCAGCAGCCAAGAAGGAAGAGGGAGAGGGGTCCTGGGCTCCTACAATGAGCAGTTCTTC
many	TRBD2	TRBV27	TRBJ2-1	CASSFLLAGDNEQFF	TGTGCCAGCAGTTTTTTACTAGCGGGCGACAATGAGCAGTTCTTC
few	TRBD2	TRBV5-1	TRBJ2-5	CASSSGTSGSYRGETQYF	TGCGCCAGCAGCTCCGGGACTAGCGGGAGCTACCGGGGGGAGACCCAGTACTTC
many	-	TRBV4-2	TRBJ1-4	CASSQVIGGNNEKLFF	TGTGCCAGCAGCCAAGTGATAGGGGGAAATAATGAAAAACTGTTTTTT
few	-	TRBV6-5	TRBJ1-1	CASSYRGRITEAFF	TGTGCCAGCAGTTACAGGGGGAGGATCACTGAAGCTTTCTTT
once	-	TRBV12-3/TRBV12-4	TRBJ2-1	CASSANGSDEQFF	TGTGCCAGCAGTGCTAACGGATCTGATGAGCAGTTCTTC
many	TRBD1	TRBV27	TRBJ2-1	CASSPLTGYHEQFF	TGTGCCAGCAGTCCCCTGACAGGGTACCATGAGCAGTTCTTC
-	TRBD1	TRBV5-1	TRBJ2-7	CASSLGDRGIVEQYF	TGCGCCAGCAGCCTCGGGGACAGGGGAATTGTCGAGCAGTACTTC
many	-	TRBV27	TRBJ2-2	CASSFRGPNTGELFF	TGTGCCAGCAGTTTCCGTGGACCGAACACCGGGGAGCTGTTTTTT
-	-	TRBV6-2/TRBV6-3	TRBJ1-6	CASSYAASPLHF	TGTGCCAGCAGTTACGCGGCTTCACCCCTCCACTTT
-	-	TRBV7-8	TRBJ1-5	CASRGGYSNQPQHF	TGTGCCAGCAGGGGGGGTTATAGCAATCAGCCCCAGCATTTT
many	TRBD2	TRBV5-6	TRBJ2-1	CASSLAWGLNNEQFF	TGTGCCAGCAGCTTGGCTTGGGGACTAAACAATGAGCAGTTCTTC
many	-	TRBV12-3/TRBV12-4	TRBJ2-2	CASSSGVTNTGELFF	TGTGCCAGCAGTTCGGGGGTAACGAACACCGGGGAGCTGTTTTTT
few	-	TRBV5-8	TRBJ2-7	CASSFEGAFYEQYF	TGTGCCAGCAGCTTCGAGGGCGCTTTCTACGAGCAGTACTTC
-	TRBD2	TRBV4-3	TRBJ2-7	CASSQDPIGTSYEQYF	TGCGCCAGCAGCCAAGACCCCATCGGGACTAGCTACGAGCAGTACTTC
-	TRBD1	TRBV28	TRBJ1-1	CASSLAGTGVYPPAAFF	TGTGCCAGCAGTTTAGCGGGGACAGGGGTCTATCCTCCCGCGGCTTTCTTT
-	TRBD1	TRBV12-3/TRBV12-4	TRBJ2-7	CASTMAGQGTEQYF	TGTGCCAGCACAATGGCGGGACAGGGGACTGAGCAGTACTTC
many	TRBD1	TRBV29-1	TRBJ1-1	CSVTRGQGSTEAFF	TGCAGCGTCACTCGGGGACAGGGAAGCACTGAAGCTTTCTTT
many	-	TRBV5-6	TRBJ2-1	CASSFRLDFYNEQFF	TGTGCCAGCAGCTTTCGCCTAGACTTCTACAATGAGCAGTTCTTC
many	TRBD1	TRBV29-1	TRBJ2-3	CSVVLRDRVTDTQYF	TGCAGCGTTGTCCTCCGGGACAGGGTCACAGATACGCAGTATTTT
-	-	TRBV7-9	TRBJ2-3	CASTQTGREDGTQYF	TGTGCCAGCACCCAAACCGGACGTGAGGACGGTACGCAGTATTTT
few	-	TRBV12-3/TRBV12-4	TRBJ2-3	CASSSRQLWRDTQYF	TGTGCCAGCAGTTCACGGCAACTTTGGCGGGATACGCAGTATTTT
-	TRBD1	TRBV12-5	TRBJ2-6	CASGLMTGGLPGSGANVLTF	TGTGCTAGTGGTTTGATGACAGGGGGCCTCCCCGGCTCTGGGGCCAACGTCCTGACTTTC
many	-	TRBV12-3/TRBV12-4	TRBJ2-7	CASSLADEQYF	TGTGCCAGCAGTTTAGCGGACGAGCAGTACTTC
-	-	TRBV9	TRBJ2-3	CASSVVEGDTQYF	TGTGCCAGCAGCGTAGTGGAGGGAGATACGCAGTATTTT
-	TRBD1	TRBV5-1	TRBJ2-7	CASSLTDRGPYEQYF	TGCGCCAGCAGCTTGACGGACAGGGGGCCGTACGAGCAGTACTTC
few	TRBD1	TRBV29-1	TRBJ2-7	CSVTGTGAREQYF	TGCAGCGTTACCGGGACAGGGGCCCGCGAGCAGTACTTC
many	-	TRBV21-1	TRBJ2-2	CASSRTSGRKNTGELFF	TGTGCCAGCAGCCGGACTAGCGGGAGGAAGAACACCGGGGAGCTGTTTTTT
few	TRBD1	TRBV9	TRBJ1-4	CASSPGTGRLLGEKLFF	TGTGCCAGCAGCCCCGGGACAGGGAGACTTCTTGGGGAAAAACTGTTTTTT
-	TRBD2	TRBV5-1	TRBJ2-7	CASSLAGGFTYEQYF	TGCGCCAGCAGCCTAGCGGGGGGTTTTACCTACGAGCAGTACTTC
few	TRBD2	TRBV12-3/TRBV12-4	TRBJ2-1	CASSGDPRTSGSRGGEQFF	TGTGCCAGCAGCGGAGATCCCAGGACTAGCGGGAGTAGGGGCGGTGAGCAGTTCTTC
many	TRBD2	TRBV5-1	TRBJ2-1	CASSLLAAGNYNEQFF	TGCGCCAGCAGCCTCCTCGCAGCGGGAAATTACAATGAGCAGTTCTTC
many	-	TRBV7-2	TRBJ1-1	CASSRTNTEAFF	TGTGCCAGCAGCCGAACCAACACTGAAGCTTTCTTT
many	TRBD1	TRBV29-1	TRBJ1-4	CSVVEVGQTMFF	TGCAGCGTTGTGGAGGTGGGACAGACAATGTTTTTT
-	-	TRBV12-3/TRBV12-4	TRBJ2-2	CASSPSSLSGELFF	TGTGCCAGCAGTCCTAGCAGCTTATCCGGGGAGCTGTTTTTT
once	-	TRBV21-1	TRBJ2-6	CASSKAPENRTQESGANVLTF	TGTGCCAGCAGCAAAGCTCCCGAAAACAGGACACAGGAATCTGGGGCCAACGTCCTGACTTTC
few	-	TRBV27	TRBJ1-2	CASSLSWSANYGYTF	TGTGCCAGCAGTTTATCGTGGTCCGCAAACTATGGCTACACCTTC
few	-	TRBV7-9	TRBJ2-7	CASSFLGEYEQYF	TGTGCCAGCAGCTTTTTAGGCGAGTACGAGCAGTACTTC
many	TRBD1	TRBV10-3	TRBJ2-7	CAIGRDRGAYEQYF	TGTGCCATCGGACGGGACAGGGGAGCCTACGAGCAGTACTTC
many	TRBD1	TRBV29-1	TRBJ2-2	CSVIRDRDTGELFF	TGCAGCGTCATCCGGGACAGGGACACCGGGGAGCTGTTTTTT